The rows below give T cell receptor beta chains drawn from one sample of a study of shared clonotypes between healthy human individuals. Produced via immunoSEQ multiplex PCR; TCRdb's table is partial and in-frame only. Among millions of clones listed, around 93% were seen once. The sample comprised naive CD8+ T cells from PBMCs. The receptors derive from a man aged 18 to 30 in good health. Some clones in this sample may be carry-over from other donors' samples. Each CDR3 is given with its conserved first and last residue. Fields, in order: D gene, clone size, J gene, V gene, CDR3 protein, CDR3 DNA. The D gene is left open where the match is weak. For some rows the clone size is stated as once, few or many, or as a class when expanded; others skip it.

>NA|NA|TRBJ1-1|TRBV27
CASSLYGRSEAFF
TGTGCCAGCAGTTTATATGGCAGAAGCGAAGCTTTCTTT
>NA|NA|TRBJ1-4|TRBV27
CASSKGYGNPNEKLFF
TGTGCCAGCAGTAAGGGTTATGGGAATCCTAATGAAAAACTGTTTTTT
>NA|NA|TRBJ2-6|TRBV28
CASSSAGANVLTF
TGTGCCAGCAGCTCCGCTGGGGCCAACGTCCTGACTTTC
>NA|NA|TRBJ1-1|TRBV29-1
CSVEKVGGMRTANTEAFF
TGCAGCGTTGAAAAGGTCGGCGGAATGCGGACTGCGAACACTGAAGCTTTCTTT
>TRBD2|NA|TRBJ2-7|TRBV4-2
CASSQGASGSYEQYF
TGTGCCAGCAGCCAAGGGGCTAGCGGGAGTTACGAGCAGTACTTC
>NA|NA|TRBJ2-1|TRBV28
CASSTYNEQFF
TGTGCCAGCTCAACGTACAATGAGCAGTTCTTC
>NA|once|TRBJ2-6|TRBV27
CASSARDVGLVGANVLTF
TGTGCCAGCAGTGCCCGGGACGTCGGACTGGTGGGGGCCAACGTCCTGACTTTC
>TRBD2|NA|TRBJ2-1|TRBV28
CASSPPPGLAGSYNEQFF
TGTGCCAGCAGTCCTCCCCCGGGACTAGCGGGATCATACAATGAGCAGTTCTTC
>TRBD1|NA|TRBJ2-7|TRBV10-3
CAISPPGQAYEQYF
TGTGCCATCAGTCCCCCGGGACAGGCGTACGAGCAGTACTTC
>NA|NA|TRBJ2-7|TRBV7-9
CASSLGDRLYEQYF
TGTGCCAGCAGCTTAGGTGACAGACTCTACGAGCAGTACTTC
>NA|NA|TRBJ2-5|TRBV5-1
CASRDLRAQYF
TGCGCCAGCAGGGACCTCAGGGCCCAGTACTTC
>TRBD2|NA|TRBJ2-2|TRBV11-2
CASRRPGLAGVSGELFF
TGTGCCAGCAGGCGACCGGGACTAGCGGGAGTGAGCGGGGAGCTGTTTTTT
>NA|NA|TRBJ2-1|TRBV5-1
CASSFTGSNEQFF
TGCGCCAGCAGCTTTACCGGGTCCAATGAGCAGTTCTTC
>NA|NA|TRBJ2-7|TRBV27
CASSLSTVNEQYF
TGTGCCAGCAGTTTATCAACAGTTAACGAGCAGTACTTC
>TRBD1|NA|TRBJ1-2|TRBV6-1
CASSERDRGFYGYTF
TGTGCCAGCAGTGAAAGGGACAGGGGGTTCTATGGCTACACCTTC
>TRBD1|NA|TRBJ1-2|TRBV5-4
CASSLDRGYGYTF
TGTGCCAGCAGCTTGGACAGGGGTTATGGCTACACCTTC
>NA|NA|TRBJ1-5|TRBV28
CASSLRDLYSNQPQHF
TGTGCCAGCAGTCTGCGGGACCTATATAGCAATCAGCCCCAGCATTTT
>NA|NA|TRBJ2-1|TRBV18
CASSPPIRADNEQFF
TGTGCCAGCTCACCACCGATTAGGGCTGACAATGAGCAGTTCTTC
>NA|NA|TRBJ1-2|TRBV27
CASSEQGNYGYTF
TGTGCCAGCAGTGAACAGGGAAACTATGGCTACACCTTC
>NA|NA|TRBJ1-5|TRBV7-2
CASSPGGGLSQPQHF
TGTGCCAGCAGCCCAGGAGGAGGGCTGAGTCAGCCCCAGCATTTT
>NA|NA|TRBJ2-1|TRBV19
CASRPALPTGGQYNEQFF
TGTGCCAGCCGCCCGGCGCTTCCTACGGGGGGCCAATACAATGAGCAGTTCTTC
>NA|NA|TRBJ2-7|TRBV11-2
CASSYRDTSTYEQYF
TGTGCCAGCAGCTACCGGGACACCTCAACCTACGAGCAGTACTTC
>NA|NA|TRBJ2-1|TRBV27
CASSPRVHNEQFF
TGTGCCAGCAGCCCCAGGGTACACAATGAGCAGTTCTTC
>TRBD1|NA|TRBJ2-5|TRBV6-5
CASSLQGTGGETQYF
TGTGCCAGCAGCCTCCAGGGGACAGGGGGCGAGACCCAGTACTTC
>NA|NA|TRBJ1-2|TRBV6-5
CASGGGDGYTF
TGTGCCAGCGGGGGCGGGGATGGCTACACCTTC
>NA|once|TRBJ2-7|TRBV7-9
CASSLAPPAFYEQYF
TGTGCCAGCAGCTTAGCCCCGCCGGCCTTCTACGAGCAGTACTTC
>TRBD1|NA|TRBJ1-1|TRBV10-2
CASSESGQGSTEAFF
TGCGCCAGCAGTGAGTCGGGACAGGGATCTACTGAAGCTTTCTTT
>TRBD2|NA|TRBJ2-1|TRBV7-6
CASSLVSGSNDEQFF
TGTGCCAGCAGCTTAGTAAGCGGGAGTAACGATGAGCAGTTCTTC
>NA|NA|TRBJ1-5|TRBV5-5
CASSLDPRYNQPQHF
TGTGCCAGCAGCTTGGACCCCCGGTACAATCAGCCCCAGCATTTT